These 32 T cell receptor beta chains originate from one sample sequenced in a study of T-cell reconstitution after alpha-beta-depleted transplantation in children. During its preparation, the TCRbeta library received unique molecular identifiers. Using its own MiXCR run on the PCR reads, TCRdb lists one record per CDR3 protein. The sample consists of over 200,000 distinct CDR3 sequences, roughly 11% of them appearing once. The sample was PBMCs, taken before TCRalphabeta/CD19-depleted stem cell transplant. Source of these receptors: a child younger than two with acute myeloid leukemia, due to receive a stem cell transplant.

There are many counts of this clonotype. This chain joins TRBV7-2 and TRBJ2-7, with 16 bases lining up with TRBD2. The CDR3 is made up of 17 amino acids. The V gene end was trimmed by 6 bases and the J gene end by 0 bases; junction bases not matched to a gene: 5. Germline CDR1 is SGHTA and CDR2 is FQGNSA. The chain's CDR3 is CASRRGLAGGTSYEQYF. The DNA for the CDR3 is TGTGCCAGCAGACGGGGACTAGCGGGAGGGACCTCCTACGAGCAGTACTTC. Together with reference TRBV7-2 and TRBJ2-7, the CDR3 gives the full variable domain: GAGVSQSPSNKVTEKGKDVELRCDPISGHTALYWYRQSLGQGLEFLIYFQGNSAPDKSGLPSDRFSAERTGGSVSTLTIQRTQQEDSAVYLCASRRGLAGGTSYEQYFGPGTRLTVT.

This clonotype was detected many times. V and J are TRBV10-3 and TRBJ1-1; D remains ambiguous. CDR1 is ENHRY, CDR2 SYGVKD, per germline. Trimming left V 4 bases short and J 8 bases short, with 17 bases between. The CDR3 has 14 amino acids. CDR3: CAISADGGRSEAFF. The CDR3 nucleotides read TGTGCCATCAGTGCTGATGGCGGACGGAGCGAAGCTTTCTTT.

This clonotype was seen many times. The chain links TRBV7-9 to TRBJ2-1, with 7 bases aligning to TRBD2. This CDR3 is 13 amino acids long. CDR1 and CDR2 from the germline V gene are SEHNR and FQNEAQ (reference sequence). Trimming removed 1 base from V and 9 bases from J; junction bases left unmatched: 3. The CDR3 loop is CASSLDGGGEQFF. Here the CDR3 DNA reads TGTGCCAGCAGCTTAGATGGGGGGGGTGAGCAGTTCTTC.

The chain is built from TRBV20-1 and TRBJ2-4, with D possibly being TRBD2 (7 bases). Germline CDR1 reads DFQATT; CDR2 reads SNEGSKA (reference sequence). There are 15 residues in the CDR3. Trimming shortened V by 3 bases and J by 3 bases, and 15 bases separated the two germline ends. The CDR3 sequence: CSASGGGAVKNIQYF. The CDR3 DNA reads TGCAGTGCTAGTGGAGGGGGGGCAGTCAAAAACATTCAGTACTTC.

In its sample, this clonotype was seen many times. CDR3 nucleotides: TGTGCCAGCAGTTCGACTAGCGGGGGAGAGACCCAGTACTTC. Its protein is CASSSTSGGETQYF. The chain combines TRBV28 with TRBJ2-5; TRBD2 agrees at 12 bases. CDR1 MDHEN and CDR2 SYDVKM come from the germline V gene. The V and J ends lost 4 bases and 4 bases, in that order; junction bases with no gene match: 1. CDR3 length equals 14 residues.

This clonotype was seen repeatedly, ten times or more. The rearrangement uses TRBV6-1 and TRBJ1-4, with 7 bases that match TRBD1. Looked up from germline, CDR1 is MNHNS and CDR2 is SASEGT. Unmatched junction bases numbered 4, after V lost 6 bases and J lost 0 bases. The CDR3 sequence is 15 residues long. CDR3 DNA: TGTGCCAGCAGACTACAGGGGTCAACTAATGAAAAACTGTTTTTT. It yields the protein CASRLQGSTNEKLFF.

This clonotype was recorded at least ten times. The V and J genes are TRBV7-3 and TRBJ2-6; D perhaps matches TRBD1 (5 bases). Trimming pared 2 bases from V and 0 bases from J, leaving 11 bases between. The germline V gene has CDR1 SGHTA and CDR2 FQGTGA. The CDR3 covers 17 residues. The chain's CDR3 is CASSLFGDSSGANVLTF. As DNA, the CDR3 is TGTGCCAGCAGCTTATTCGGAGACAGCTCTGGGGCCAACGTCCTGACTTTC.

This clonotype is categorized as medium-sized (0.01 to 0.1%). The chain has TRBV3-1 and TRBJ1-1; 10 nucleotides align to TRBD1. V was pared by 5 bases and J by 0 bases, with 9 bases of the junction left unmatched. Germline V gene data show CDR1 as LGHDT and CDR2 as YNNKEL (reference sequence). This CDR3 region has 17 residues. Here the CDR3 reads CASSTNRDRGMNTEAFF. In DNA, the CDR3 is TGTGCCAGCAGCACTAACCGGGACAGGGGCATGAACACTGAAGCTTTCTTT.

The chain uses TRBV11-2 and TRBJ1-1; D gene uncertain. The V gene lost 10 bases and the J gene lost 5 bases, with 20 bases spanning the gap. CDR3 length: 14 residues. CDR1 SGHAT and CDR2 FQNNGV come from the germline V gene. CDR3 nucleotide sequence: TGTGCCACCCTTCCGGCAAGGATGGGAACTGAAGCTTTCTTT. It specifies CATLPARMGTEAFF.

This clonotype has ten or more counts. The V gene is TRBV28, the J gene TRBJ2-2; D perhaps matches TRBD2 (6 bases). The V gene lost 6 bases and the J gene lost 2 bases, with 7 bases spanning the gap. This CDR3 is built from 13 residues. Germline loops: CDR1 MDHEN, CDR2 SYDVKM. The CDR3 region is CASREGNTGELFF. The CDR3 DNA reads TGTGCCAGCAGGGAGGGTAACACCGGGGAGCTGTTTTTT.

V gene TRBV12-3 or TRBV12-4 combines with J gene TRBJ2-1; D unresolved. Between the trimmed V and J ends, which lost 4 bases and 0 bases, there was a span of 13 bases. CDR3 size: 16 residues. In nucleotides, the CDR3 is TGTGCCAGCAGTTATCCCTCCGTGAGCTCCTACAATGAGCAGTTCTTC. Protein product: CASSYPSVSSYNEQFF.

This clonotype came up many times. The chain uses TRBV20-1 and TRBJ2-1; D may correspond to TRBD1 or TRBD2 (5 bases each). Germline assignment: CDR1 DFQATT and CDR2 SNEGSKA (reference sequence). Trimming took off 0 bases at V and 10 bases at J, with 16 bases between the two ends. There are 14 residues in the CDR3. The CDR3 DNA reads as TGCAGTGCTAGAGAACGGGACCCCATTGGAGAGCAGTTCTTC. This translates into CSARERDPIGEQFF.

This clonotype was seen a handful of times. The V and J genes are TRBV7-9 and TRBJ2-3, with 8 bases identical to TRBD1. After removal of 5 bases from V and 1 base from J, the junction contained 11 bases not matched to a gene. The CDR3 is made up of 17 amino acids. Per the germline V gene, CDR1 is SEHNR and CDR2 is FQNEAQ (reference sequence). In DNA, the CDR3 is TGTGCCAGCAGCACCCGCGGGGCAGGGGGCGGCACAGATACGCAGTATTTT. This translates into CASSTRGAGGGTDTQYF.

This clonotype has a count of ten or more. This rearrangement joins TRBV18 to TRBJ2-7; D may be TRBD2 (5 bases). The length of the CDR3 is 14 residues. Germline V gene lookup returns CDR1 KGHSH and CDR2 LQKENI. Trimming cost V 2 bases and J 4 bases, with 12 bases left between them. The DNA for the CDR3 is TGTGCCAGCTCACCAACTGCGGGTAAATACGAGCAGTACTTC. Translating gives CASSPTAGKYEQYF.

This clonotype showed up many times. This chain uses TRBV7-2 with TRBJ2-4, with D unclear. Germline CDR1 and CDR2: SGHTA and FQGNSA. CDR3 size: 15 residues. Trimming took off 1 base at V and 3 bases at J, with 10 bases between the two ends. The DNA for the CDR3 is TGTGCCAGCAGCTTAGTTGCAGATAACAAAAACATTCAGTACTTC. Translating gives CASSLVADNKNIQYF.

The table lists this clonotype with a few counts. The rearrangement links TRBV20-1 to TRBJ2-1; 7 positions match TRBD2. J was trimmed by 1 base and V by 6 bases; bases with no gene match: 6. Germline CDR1 reads DFQATT; CDR2 reads SNEGSKA (reference sequence). The CDR3 loop spans 14 amino acids. The CDR3: CSAPGLLSYNEQFF. CDR3 nucleotides: TGCAGTGCCCCGGGACTACTTTCCTACAATGAGCAGTTCTTC.

The chain carries TRBV5-6 and TRBJ1-2; tentatively, D is TRBD1 (6 bases). V was clipped by 7 bases and J by 0 bases, with 22 bases between them. Per the germline V gene, CDR1 is SGHDT and CDR2 is YYEEEE. This CDR3 is built from 17 residues. The CDR3 region is CASGSGQPYYSNYGYTF. CDR3 nucleotide sequence: TGTGCCAGCGGCTCCGGACAGCCCTATTATTCTAACTATGGCTACACCTTC.

Concerning this clonotype itself: A much larger clone differs from this one at a single base, so this may be a read error. The V gene is TRBV14, the J gene TRBJ2-1; 7 bases are shared with TRBD2. The trim removed 1 base at V and 6 bases at J, leaving 9 bases unmatched. The CDR3 extends over 16 amino acids. Germline V CDR1 and CDR2: SGHDN, FVKESK. The DNA of the CDR3 is TGTGCCAGCAGCCAAGGTCTAGCGGTTTGCCTCAATGAGCAGTTCTTC. The encoded protein is CASSQGLAVCLNEQFF.

This clonotype was picked up many times. J is TRBJ2-7 and V is TRBV7-2, with D possibly TRBD2 on 6 matching bases. Trimming removed 2 bases at V and 2 bases at J, with 13 bases between. The CDR3 runs 15 residues. Germline CDR1 and CDR2: SGHTA and FQGNSA. The CDR3 region has the DNA TGTGCCAGCAGCTTATACGGGACTGGAACCTACGAGCAGTACTTC. Translating gives CASSLYGTGTYEQYF.

At least ten counts were recorded for this clonotype. CDR3 in amino acids: CASSLVITAYEQYF. In DNA form, the CDR3 reads TGTGCCAGCAGCTTAGTTATCACAGCCTACGAGCAGTACTTC. The genes are TRBV7-8 and TRBJ2-7; D gene uncertain. CDR1 and CDR2 (germline): SGHVS, FQNEAQ. V was trimmed by 1 base and J by 2 bases, leaving 9 bases between them. This CDR3 spans 14 amino acids. Using reference TRBV7-8 and TRBJ2-7 for the parts outside the CDR3, the full variable domain is GAGVSQSPRYKVAKRGQDVALRCDPISGHVSLFWYQQALGQGPEFLTYFQNEAQLDKSGLPSDRFFAERPEGSVSTLKIQRTQQEDSAVYLCASSLVITAYEQYFGPGTRLTVT.

At least ten counts were recorded for this clonotype. The chain carries TRBV29-1 and TRBJ2-3; D is possibly TRBD1 or TRBD2 (5 bases each). There are 13 residues in the CDR3. Germline V CDR1 and CDR2: SQVTM, ANQGSEA. V lost 5 bases and J lost 5, with 14 bases in between. For the CDR3, the DNA is TGCAGCGTTTTGAGGGGTTGGAAAGATACGCAGTATTTT. The encoded protein is CSVLRGWKDTQYF.

There are many counts of this clonotype. Here the CDR3 reads CASSFGYNQPQHF. The CDR3 coding sequence is TGTGCCAGCAGTTTCGGCTATAATCAGCCCCAGCATTTT. The V gene is TRBV12-3 or TRBV12-4, the J gene TRBJ1-5, with D hard to call. CDR3 size: 13 residues. Trimming took off 3 bases at V and 4 bases at J, with 7 bases between the two ends.

This clonotype was seen ten or more times. The genes are TRBV3-1 and TRBJ2-5, with 7 positions matching TRBD2. Looked up from germline, CDR1 is LGHDT and CDR2 is YNNKEL (reference sequence). With 0 bases clipped from V and 0 bases from J, the junction kept 10 bases outside the gene matches. This CDR3 spans 18 amino acids. The CDR3 DNA follows: TGTGCCAGCAGCCAAGATAGGCTAGCGGACTCGTACCAAGAGACCCAGTACTTC. Amino acids: CASSQDRLADSYQETQYF.

This clonotype has a handful of counts. The chain uses TRBV6-5 and TRBJ2-7; 10 bases align to TRBD2. The CDR3 covers 15 residues. V lost 4 bases and J lost 4; bases outside the gene matches: 7. Germline V gene sequence: CDR1 MNHEY, CDR2 SVGAGI. DNA for the CDR3: TGTGCCAGCAGTTTTCAACCGGGACTAGCGTACGAGCAGTACTTC. Translation: CASSFQPGLAYEQYF.

This clonotype was observed many times. V is TRBV7-2 and J is TRBJ2-3; D possibly corresponds to TRBD2 (5 bases). V lost 1 base, J lost 6 bases, and 17 bases lay in between. Germline loops: CDR1 SGHTA, CDR2 FQGNSA. The CDR3 runs 16 residues. Written as DNA, the CDR3 is TGTGCCAGCAGCTTAGTGCGGGTCCTATCTCGGGATACGCAGTATTTT. Protein product: CASSLVRVLSRDTQYF.

Regarding this clonotype: It may be a read error: a sequence one base away is much more abundant. This chain links TRBV12-3 or TRBV12-4 with TRBJ1-2; weak D call: TRBD1 (6 bases). This CDR3 region has 11 residues. The CDR3 reads CASSKGVGYPF. CDR3 bases: TGTGCCAGCAGCAAGGGGGTTGGCTACCCCTTC.

This clonotype was observed at least ten times. V is TRBV20-1 and J is TRBJ1-4; maybe TRBD1 (5 bases). The CDR3 is 13 residues long. Per germline, CDR1 DFQATT and CDR2 SNEGSKA (reference sequence). V was pared by 3 bases and J by 3 bases, with 8 bases between. The CDR3 spells CSASRDANEKLFF. The CDR3 region has the DNA TGCAGTGCTAGCCGGGACGCTAATGAAAAACTGTTTTTT.

As concerns this clonotype: A read error may account for a junction end that differs from germline. The chain couples TRBV20-1 to TRBJ2-3, with 9 bases that match TRBD1. Looked up from germline, CDR1 is DFQATT and CDR2 is SNEGSKA (reference sequence). This CDR3 region has 14 residues. CDR3 sequence: CSASGTGLKDTRYF. CDR3 nucleotides: TGCAGTGCTAGTGGGACAGGGCTAAAGGATACGCGGTATTTT.

This clonotype was found once. A much larger clone sits a single nucleotide away, making a read error possible. V usage is TRBV20-1 and J usage is TRBJ1-1; no clear D gene. V was clipped by 5 bases and J by 0 bases, with 7 bases between them. There are 12 residues in the CDR3. Germline V gene data show CDR1 as DFQATT and CDR2 as SNEGSKA (reference sequence). CDR3 coding DNA: TGCAGTGCTCCGACCATGAACACTGAAGCTTTCTTT. Translation: CSAPTMNTEAFF.

There are a few counts of this clonotype. CDR3 in amino acids: CASSLSPTGSTDTQYF. In DNA, the CDR3 is TGCGCCAGCAGCTTGTCTCCGACAGGCAGCACAGATACGCAGTATTTT. This rearrangement joins TRBV5-1 to TRBJ2-3, with D perhaps matching TRBD1 (6 bases). The CDR3 is 16 amino acids. Trimming pared 1 base from V and 0 bases from J, leaving 12 bases between. CDR1 is SGHRS and CDR2 is YFSETQ in the germline V gene.

This clonotype was counted ten times or more. This sequence joins TRBV9 and TRBJ1-4; D remains ambiguous. Trimming removed 0 bases from V and 1 base from J, with 4 bases in between. The CDR3 runs to 14 residues. Germline-derived CDR1 and CDR2 are SGDLS and YYNGEE. The CDR3 region is CASSVGGTNEKLFF. DNA of the CDR3: TGTGCCAGCAGCGTAGGGGGAACTAATGAAAAACTGTTTTTT.

The chain is built from TRBV5-5 and TRBJ2-7; no clear D. The CDR3 covers 14 residues. V was trimmed by 4 bases and J by 0 bases, leaving 11 bases between them. Germline CDR1 SGHKS, CDR2 YYEKEE (reference sequence). The CDR3 nucleotides are TGTGCCAGCAGCCCAACGCTCCTCTCCTACGAGCAGTACTTC. It codes for CASSPTLLSYEQYF. Full variable domain (outside the CDR3, taken from reference TRBV5-5 and TRBJ2-7): DAGVTQSPTHLIKTRGQQVTLRCSPISGHKSVSWYQQVLGQGPQFIFQYYEKEERGRGNFPDRFSARQFPNYSSELNVNALLLGDSALYLCASSPTLLSYEQYFGPGTRLTVT.